The 17 T cell receptor beta chains in this list originate from one sample, sequenced in a study of T cell changes during pregnancy in multiple sclerosis. Only in-frame clones appear in the TCRdb table, and some are missing; sequencing was by immunoSEQ multiplex PCR. The sample lists tens of thousands of clones, 91% seen once, with about 1.2% in the top ten. The sequencing here drew on peripheral blood, taken after pregnancy. The source is a female donor in good health, enrolled as a control in a pregnancy study.

The J gene is TRBJ1-1, the V gene TRBV10-1, with D possibly matching TRBD1 (5 bases). The germline CDR1 and CDR2 sequences are WNHNN and SYGVQD (reference sequence). Trimming removed 2 bases at V and 0 bases at J, with 7 bases between. CDR3 length: 14 amino acids. CDR3 sequence: CASSEGRVNTEAFF. The CDR3 region has the DNA TGCGCCAGCAGTGAGGGCAGGGTGAACACTGAAGCTTTCTTT.

This clone was counted between two and nine times. The rearrangement uses TRBV14 and TRBJ1-1, with D possibly matching TRBD1 (5 bases). V was trimmed by 6 bases and J by 1 base, leaving 12 bases between them. Germline CDR1 is SGHDN and CDR2 is FVKESK. CDR3 length: 14 amino acids. In nucleotides, the CDR3 is TGTGCCAGCAGTGCTAGGGGCCCGAACACTGAAGCTTTCTTT. Translating it yields CASSARGPNTEAFF.

V and J are TRBV18 and TRBJ2-5; TRBD1 matches 9 bases. CDR3 length: 16 amino acids. The V gene end was trimmed by 4 bases and the J gene end by 5 bases; junction bases not matched to a gene: 11. Germline V gives CDR1 KGHSH, CDR2 LQKENI. Written as DNA, the CDR3 is TGTGCCAGCTCACTATCCGGACAGGGGTTATATGAGACCCAGTACTTC. It specifies CASSLSGQGLYETQYF.

This chain links TRBV9 with TRBJ1-4; 7 positions agree with TRBD1. J was trimmed by 5 bases and V by 4 bases; bases with no gene match: 8. There are 15 residues in the CDR3. CDR1 SGDLS and CDR2 YYNGEE come from the germline V gene. As DNA, the CDR3 is TGTGCCAGCAGCCCCCAGGCAGGGGGAAATGAAAAACTGTTTTTT. Its translation is CASSPQAGGNEKLFF.

The chain links TRBV4-3 to TRBJ1-6; 8 bases map to TRBD1. The CDR3 has 16 amino acids. Germline-derived CDR1 and CDR2 are LGHNA and YSLEER. Trimming at V came to 0 bases and at J to 10 bases, leaving 8 bases not matched to a gene. As DNA, the CDR3 is TGCGCCAGCAGCCAAGATCCAACAGGGGGTAACTCACCCCTCCACTTT. This sequence encodes CASSQDPTGGNSPLHF.

V usage is TRBV27 and J usage is TRBJ2-1, with 11 bases fitting TRBD2. J gave up 6 bases and V 6 bases, and 7 bases lay outside the gene matches. CDR1 and CDR2 from the germline V gene are MNHEY and SMNVEV (reference sequence). The CDR3 is 15 residues long. Written as DNA, the CDR3 is TGTGCCAGCAGCTCCGGGACTAGCGGACGCAATGAGCAGTTCTTC. Residues: CASSSGTSGRNEQFF.

The chain is built from TRBV30 and TRBJ2-1; 7 bases match TRBD2. CDR3 length: 15 amino acids. CDR1 is GTSNPN, CDR2 SVGIG, per germline (reference sequence). The V and J ends lost 0 bases and 3 bases, in that order; junction bases with no gene match: 5. The CDR3 sequence: CAWSVGGGVYNEQFF. Here the CDR3 DNA reads TGTGCCTGGAGTGTTGGTGGGGGGGTCTACAATGAGCAGTTCTTC.

This rearrangement joins TRBV30 to TRBJ1-1, with D perhaps matching TRBD1 (5 bases). V lost 7 bases, J lost 5 bases, and 14 bases lay in between. In germline, CDR1 is GTSNPN, CDR2 SVGIG (reference sequence). The CDR3 runs to 12 residues. CDR3 DNA sequence: TGTGCCTCTGCTCTGGACATAACTGAAGCTTTCTTT. This sequence encodes CASALDITEAFF. The full variable domain, completed using reference TRBV30 and TRBJ1-1, is SQTIHQWPATLVQPVGSPLSLECTVEGTSNPNLYWYRQAAGRGLQLLFYSVGIGQISSEVPQNLSASRPQDRQFILSSKKLLLSDSGFYLCASALDITEAFFGQGTRLTVV.

This rearrangement joins TRBV5-1 to TRBJ2-1; no reliable D call. With 0 bases removed from V and 0 bases from J, the gap between germline ends came to 10 bases. The CDR3 covers 16 residues. The V gene's germline CDR1 is SGHRS and CDR2 YFSETQ. In nucleotides, the CDR3 is TGCGCCAGCAGCTTGGACCGGGTGGGCTCCTACAATGAGCAGTTCTTC. Translation: CASSLDRVGSYNEQFF.

The chain is built from TRBV4-1 and TRBJ1-3; the D gene is possibly TRBD1 (6 bases). Germline V gene data show CDR1 as MGHRA and CDR2 as YSYEKL. There are 16 residues in the CDR3. Deletions cut 0 bases from V and 3 bases from J, with 12 bases between. The CDR3 here is CASSQEGRGGGNTIYF. The CDR3 nucleotides read TGCGCCAGCAGCCAAGAGGGCAGGGGTGGTGGAAACACCATATATTTT.

This clone appeared a single time. CDR3 sequence reads: CASSLEGRAEKLFF. CDR3 nucleotide sequence: TGCGCCAGCAGCTTGGAGGGCAGGGCGGAAAAACTGTTTTTT. The V and J genes are TRBV5-1 and TRBJ1-4, with D possibly TRBD1 on 5 matching bases. Per the germline V gene, CDR1 is SGHRS and CDR2 is YFSETQ. The CDR3 has 14 residues. Trimming stripped 0 bases from V and 8 bases from J, with 11 bases between. The full variable domain, in which reference TRBV5-1 and TRBJ1-4 provide the parts outside the CDR3, is KAGVTQTPRYLIKTRGQQVTLSCSPISGHRSVSWYQQTPGQGLQFLFEYFSETQRNKGNFPGRFSGRQFSNSRSEMNVSTLELGDSALYLCASSLEGRAEKLFFGSGTQLSVL.

The chain has TRBV14 and TRBJ1-2, with 7 bases matching TRBD1. Losses at the gene ends were 3 bases for V and 8 bases for J; bases not matched to a gene: 12. This CDR3 contains 15 residues. Germline V CDR1 and CDR2: SGHDN, FVKESK. The CDR3 reads CASSQDGQATRGYTF. CDR3 bases: TGTGCCAGCAGCCAGGACGGACAGGCCACAAGGGGCTACACCTTC.

The rearrangement joins TRBV5-4 to TRBJ1-2, with unresolved D. The V end lost 4 bases, the J end lost 3 bases, and 10 bases lay between the germline ends. This CDR3 is 13 amino acids long. Germline loops: CDR1 SGHNT, CDR2 YYREEE (reference sequence). The CDR3 loop is CASSLEGHYGYTF. The CDR3 DNA follows: TGTGCCAGCAGCCTCGAGGGTCACTATGGCTACACCTTC.

The chain employs TRBV7-3 and TRBJ2-3; maybe TRBD2 (6 bases). The V end was cut by 5 bases, the J end by 1 base, with 19 bases between. The CDR3 length is 17 residues. The germline V gene encodes CDR1 SGHTA and CDR2 FQGTGA. The CDR3 sequence: CASSPRWVAVRTDTQYF. The DNA for the CDR3 is TGTGCCAGCAGCCCCCGGTGGGTAGCGGTACGCACAGATACGCAGTATTTT.

Of note for this clone: A read error may account for a junction end that differs from germline. The chain uses TRBV2 and TRBJ2-7; a possible D gene is TRBD1 (6 bases). The CDR3 consists of 13 residues. Germline-derived CDR1 and CDR2 are SNHLY and FYNNEI. In DNA, the CDR3 is TGTGCCAGCAGTCTAGAACAGGGTTACGAGCAGCACTTC. This encodes CASSLEQGYEQHF.

V is TRBV9 and J is TRBJ2-2; 10 nucleotides line up with TRBD2. Germline V gene lookup returns CDR1 SGDLS and CDR2 YYNGEE. CDR3 size: 16 residues. V shed 3 bases, J shed 2 bases, and the junction held 4 bases outside the gene matches. The CDR3 DNA is TGTGCCAGCAGCGGTCGGACTAGCGGCAACACCGGGGAGCTGTTTTTT. As protein: CASSGRTSGNTGELFF.

The chain joins TRBV9 to TRBJ1-1, with D perhaps TRBD1 (5 bases). Germline assignment: CDR1 SGDLS and CDR2 YYNGEE. The germline V and J ends were trimmed by 7 bases and 5 bases, with 15 bases remaining between them. The CDR3 loop spans 13 amino acids. DNA for the CDR3: TGTGCCAGCGGAGGGGAAGGGTGGACTGAAGCTTTCTTT. The encoded protein is CASGGEGWTEAFF.